This T cell receptor (beta chain) was sequenced during a study of T-cell reconstitution after alpha-beta-depleted transplantation in children (dated by TCRdb to about 2016). A note on the overall study: Using TCR repertoire profiling, the study followed T-cell immune reconstitution in a quantitative way in children after TCRalphabeta/CD19-depleted allogeneic hematopoietic cell transplantation.

The sample's treatment or condition label, decoded: allogeneic hematopoietic cell transplantation with graft depleted of TCRalphabeta T cells and CD19 B cells. TCRalphabeta/CD19-depleted allogeneic hematopoietic cell grafts were given to the transplant recipients, all of whom were children. The library came from PCR. The run used an Illumina HiSeq 2500. To normalize quantification of the TCRbeta repertoire, the TCR libraries were built with molecular barcoding that relied on unique molecular identifiers. TCRdb reanalyzed the raw reads on its own, using fastp at Q25 for trimming and MiXCR for clone calling, and kept in-frame beta chains. Entries are consolidated by CDR3 protein sequence, retaining the most common genes and DNA. The sample has some 830,000 distinct CDR3 sequences on record, 16% of them singletons. The ten largest clonotypes hold approximately 4.5% of the sample. Overall results and qualifications from the work: Hyperexpanded clone frequencies declined over subsequent months; after one year, T-cell counts and TCRbeta diversity were mostly attributed to newly produced T cells. In some patients, the high TCRbeta diversity seen at day 60 was put down to recipient T cells and intrathymic progenitors that had survived conditioning. The apparently early alphabetaT-cell count recovery about two months after transplant was reportedly dependent on only several hundred rapidly expanded clones derived from non-depleted graft cells.

Germline trimming: 1 base from V, 1 base from J; junction bases outside gene matches: 8. From a lookup of the germline V gene, CDR1 and CDR2 are KGHSH and LQKENI. The CDR3 holds 18 amino acids from the cysteine to the phenylalanine. Only the CDR3 part of the read is kept: 54 bases, read in frame from the first base. As to this clonotype: Its binding antigen is unknown. No per-base quality is available; no much larger clone lies one base away.

Recombination connected TRBV18 to TRBJ1-1; TRBD1 aligns with 11 central bases. The receptor was isolated from a male patient between 10 and 17 years old who had a stem cell transplant for acute lymphoblastic leukemia, so the T cells may come from the graft donor. The source was PBMCs, mostly from graft donor cells, collected 360 days after TCRalphabeta/CD19-depleted stem cell transplant. For the CDR3, the sequence is CASSPLGFGTGGNTEAFF. The sequenced DNA is TGTGCCAGCTCACCACTCGGGTTCGGGACAGGGGGGAACACTGAAGCTTTCTTT.